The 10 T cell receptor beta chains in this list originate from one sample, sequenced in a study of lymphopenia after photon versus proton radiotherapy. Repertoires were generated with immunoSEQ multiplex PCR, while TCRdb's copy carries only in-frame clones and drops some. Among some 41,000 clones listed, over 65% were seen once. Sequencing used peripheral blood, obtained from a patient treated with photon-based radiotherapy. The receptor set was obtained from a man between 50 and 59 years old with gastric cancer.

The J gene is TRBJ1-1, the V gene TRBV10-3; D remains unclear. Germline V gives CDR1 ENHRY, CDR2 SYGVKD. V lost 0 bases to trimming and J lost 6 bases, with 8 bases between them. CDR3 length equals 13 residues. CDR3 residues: CAISESGFSEAFF. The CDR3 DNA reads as TGTGCCATCAGTGAGTCGGGATTTTCTGAAGCTTTCTTT.

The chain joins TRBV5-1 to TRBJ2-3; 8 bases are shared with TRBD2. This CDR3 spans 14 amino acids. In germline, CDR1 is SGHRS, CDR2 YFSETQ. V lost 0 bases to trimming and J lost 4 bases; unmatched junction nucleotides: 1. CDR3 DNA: TGCGCCAGCAGCTTGGCGGGACTAGCAGATACGCAGTATTTT. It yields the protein CASSLAGLADTQYF. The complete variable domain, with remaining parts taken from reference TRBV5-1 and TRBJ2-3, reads KAGVTQTPRYLIKTRGQQVTLSCSPISGHRSVSWYQQTPGQGLQFLFEYFSETQRNKGNFPGRFSGRQFSNSRSEMNVSTLELGDSALYLCASSLAGLADTQYFGPGTRLTVL.

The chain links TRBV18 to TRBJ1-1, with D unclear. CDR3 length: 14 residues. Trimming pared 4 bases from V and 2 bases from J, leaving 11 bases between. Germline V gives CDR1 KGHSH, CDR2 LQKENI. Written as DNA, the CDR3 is TGTGCCAGCTCACGATCCCCTCCTAACACTGAAGCTTTCTTT. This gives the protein CASSRSPPNTEAFF.

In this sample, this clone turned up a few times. Here the CDR3 reads CASSFNPPPDTQYF. The CDR3 bases are TGTGCCAGCAGCTTTAACCCTCCCCCAGATACGCAGTATTTT. The chain couples TRBV7-9 to TRBJ2-3; D remains ambiguous. V was cut by 3 bases and J by 4 bases, with 11 bases left in between. This CDR3 spans 14 amino acids. CDR1 and CDR2 from the germline V gene are SEHNR and FQNEAQ (reference sequence).

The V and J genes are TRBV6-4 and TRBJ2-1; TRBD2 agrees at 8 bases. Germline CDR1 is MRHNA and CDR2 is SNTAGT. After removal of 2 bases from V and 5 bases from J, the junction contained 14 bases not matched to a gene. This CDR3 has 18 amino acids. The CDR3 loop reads CASSDISAYSGNNNEQFF. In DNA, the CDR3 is TGTGCCAGCAGTGACATATCGGCCTATAGCGGGAACAACAATGAGCAGTTCTTC.

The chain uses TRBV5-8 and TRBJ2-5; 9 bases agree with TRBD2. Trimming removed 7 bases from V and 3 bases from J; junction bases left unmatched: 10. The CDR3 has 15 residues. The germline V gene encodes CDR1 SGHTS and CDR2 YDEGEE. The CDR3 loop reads CASLLAGGPKETQYF. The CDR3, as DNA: TGTGCCAGCCTTCTTGCGGGAGGGCCCAAAGAGACCCAGTACTTC.

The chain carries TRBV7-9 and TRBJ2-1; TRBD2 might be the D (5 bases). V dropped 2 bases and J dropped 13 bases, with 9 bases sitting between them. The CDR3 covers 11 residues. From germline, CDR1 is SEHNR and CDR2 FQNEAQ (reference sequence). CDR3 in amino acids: CASSLIGLQFF. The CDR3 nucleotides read TGTGCCAGCAGCTTAATTGGACTCCAGTTCTTC.

The CDR3: CASSQDLIPDTQYF. CDR3 coding DNA: TGTGCCAGCAGCCAGGACCTCATCCCGGATACGCAGTATTTT. This sequence joins TRBV7-9 and TRBJ2-3; no reliable D call. V was clipped by 5 bases and J by 6 bases, with 15 bases between them. The length of the CDR3 is 14 residues. CDR1 is SEHNR, CDR2 FQNEAQ, per germline (reference sequence).

The CDR3 coding sequence is TGTGCCAGCAGCTTGGACCGGGATGGCTACACCTTC. Its protein product is CASSLDRDGYTF. This chain links TRBV5-6 with TRBJ1-2; D call uncertain. The CDR3 length is 12 residues. Trimming cost V 0 bases and J 6 bases, with 6 bases left between them. Germline CDR1 SGHDT, CDR2 YYEEEE. The full variable domain, its missing parts supplied by reference TRBV5-6 and TRBJ1-2, is DAGVTQSPTHLIKTRGQQVTLRCSPKSGHDTVSWYQQALGQGPQFIFQYYEEEERQRGNFPDRFSGHQFPNYSSELNVNALLLGDSALYLCASSLDRDGYTFGSGTRLTVV.

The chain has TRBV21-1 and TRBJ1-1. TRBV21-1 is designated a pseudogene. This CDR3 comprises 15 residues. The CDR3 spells CASSKEGIGDTEAFF. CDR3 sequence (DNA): TGTGCCAGCAGCAAAGAAGGCATCGGCGACACTGAAGCTTTCTTT.